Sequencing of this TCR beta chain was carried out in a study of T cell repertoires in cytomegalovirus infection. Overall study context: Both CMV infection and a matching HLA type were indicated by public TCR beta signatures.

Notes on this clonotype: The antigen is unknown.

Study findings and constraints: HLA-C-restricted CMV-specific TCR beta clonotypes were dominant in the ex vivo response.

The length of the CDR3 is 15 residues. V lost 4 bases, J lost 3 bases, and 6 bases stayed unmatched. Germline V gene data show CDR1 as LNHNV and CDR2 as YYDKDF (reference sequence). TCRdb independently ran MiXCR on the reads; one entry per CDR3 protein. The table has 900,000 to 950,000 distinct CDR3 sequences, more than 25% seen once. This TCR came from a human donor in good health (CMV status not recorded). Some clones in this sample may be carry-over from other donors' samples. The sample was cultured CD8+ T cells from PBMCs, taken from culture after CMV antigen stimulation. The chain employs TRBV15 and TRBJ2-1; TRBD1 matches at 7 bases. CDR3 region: CATSTQGQFYNEQFF. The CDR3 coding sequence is TGTGCCACCAGCACCCAGGGACAGTTCTACAATGAGCAGTTCTTC.